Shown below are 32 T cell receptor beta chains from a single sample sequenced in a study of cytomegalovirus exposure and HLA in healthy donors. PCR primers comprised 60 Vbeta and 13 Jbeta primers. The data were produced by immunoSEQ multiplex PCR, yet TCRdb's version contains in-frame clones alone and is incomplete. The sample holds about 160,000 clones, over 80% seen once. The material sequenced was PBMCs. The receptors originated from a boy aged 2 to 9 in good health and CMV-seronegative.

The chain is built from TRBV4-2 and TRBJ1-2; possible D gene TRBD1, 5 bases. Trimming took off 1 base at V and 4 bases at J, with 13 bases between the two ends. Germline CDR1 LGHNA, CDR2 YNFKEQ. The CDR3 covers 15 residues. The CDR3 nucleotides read TGTGCCAGCAGCCAAGGTACAACAGGCGGCTATGGCTACACCTTC. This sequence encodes CASSQGTTGGYGYTF.

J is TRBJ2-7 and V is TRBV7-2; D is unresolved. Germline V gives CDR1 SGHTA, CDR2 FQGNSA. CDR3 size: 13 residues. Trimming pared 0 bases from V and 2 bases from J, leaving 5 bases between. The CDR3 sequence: CASSLAETYEQYF. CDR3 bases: TGTGCCAGCAGCTTAGCGGAGACCTACGAGCAGTACTTC.

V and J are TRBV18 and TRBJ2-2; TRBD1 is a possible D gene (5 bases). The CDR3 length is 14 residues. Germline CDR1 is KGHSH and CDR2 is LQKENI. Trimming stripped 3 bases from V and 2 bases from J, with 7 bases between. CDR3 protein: CASSPGLNTGELFF. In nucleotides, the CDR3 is TGTGCCAGCTCACCGGGGCTCAACACCGGGGAGCTGTTTTTT. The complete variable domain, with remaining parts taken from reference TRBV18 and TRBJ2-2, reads NAGVMQNPRHLVRRRGQEARLRCSPMKGHSHVYWYRQLPEEGLKFMVYLQKENIIDESGMPKERFSAEFPKEGPSILRIQQVVRGDSAAYFCASSPGLNTGELFFGEGSRLTVL.

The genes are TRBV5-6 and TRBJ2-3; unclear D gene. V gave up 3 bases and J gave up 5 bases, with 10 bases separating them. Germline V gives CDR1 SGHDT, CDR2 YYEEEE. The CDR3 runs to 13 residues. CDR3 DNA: TGTGCCAGCAGCTCCTTTCTCGGAGATACGCAGTATTTT. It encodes CASSSFLGDTQYF.

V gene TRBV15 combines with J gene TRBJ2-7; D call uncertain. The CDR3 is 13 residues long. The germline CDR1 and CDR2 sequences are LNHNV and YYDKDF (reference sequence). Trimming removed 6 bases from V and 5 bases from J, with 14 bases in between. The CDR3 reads CATSPGWSNEQYV. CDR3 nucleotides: TGTGCCACCAGTCCGGGTTGGTCCAACGAGCAGTACGTC.

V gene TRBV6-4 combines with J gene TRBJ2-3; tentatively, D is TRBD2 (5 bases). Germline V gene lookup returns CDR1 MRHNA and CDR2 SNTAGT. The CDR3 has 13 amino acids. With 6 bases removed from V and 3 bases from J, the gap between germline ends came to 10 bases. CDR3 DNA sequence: TGTGCCAGCAGGGGGAGTGAGACAGATACGCAGTATTTT. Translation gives CASRGSETDTQYF.

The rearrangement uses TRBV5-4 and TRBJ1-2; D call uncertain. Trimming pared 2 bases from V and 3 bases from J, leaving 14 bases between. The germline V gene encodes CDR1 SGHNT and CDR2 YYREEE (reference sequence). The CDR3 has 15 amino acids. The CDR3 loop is CASSFSTATYYGYTF. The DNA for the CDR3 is TGTGCCAGCAGCTTTTCCACAGCAACTTACTATGGCTACACCTTC. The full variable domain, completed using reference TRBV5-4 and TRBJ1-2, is ETGVTQSPTHLIKTRGQQVTLRCSSQSGHNTVSWYQQALGQGPQFIFQYYREEENGRGNFPPRFSGLQFPNYSSELNVNALELDDSALYLCASSFSTATYYGYTFGSGTRLTVV.

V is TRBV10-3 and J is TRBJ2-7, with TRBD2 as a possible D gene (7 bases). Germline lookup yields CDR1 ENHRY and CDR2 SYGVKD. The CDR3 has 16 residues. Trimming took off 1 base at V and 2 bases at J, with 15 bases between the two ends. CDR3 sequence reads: CAISEYRGGGAYEQYF. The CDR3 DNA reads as TGTGCCATCAGTGAGTATAGGGGCGGGGGCGCCTACGAGCAGTACTTC.

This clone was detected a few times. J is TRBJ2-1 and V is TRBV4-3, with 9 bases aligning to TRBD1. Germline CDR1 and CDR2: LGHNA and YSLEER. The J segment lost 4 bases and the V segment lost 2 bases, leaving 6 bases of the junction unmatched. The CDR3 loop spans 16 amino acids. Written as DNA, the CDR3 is TGCGCCAGCAGCCAAAACCGGGACAGGGCGTACAATGAGCAGTTCTTC. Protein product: CASSQNRDRAYNEQFF.

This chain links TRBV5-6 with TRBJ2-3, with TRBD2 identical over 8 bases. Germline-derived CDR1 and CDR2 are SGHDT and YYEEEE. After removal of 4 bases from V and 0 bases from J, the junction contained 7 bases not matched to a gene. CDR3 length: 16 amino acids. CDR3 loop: CASSPGGQGSTDTQYF. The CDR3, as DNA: TGTGCCAGCAGCCCGGGGGGGCAGGGGAGCACAGATACGCAGTATTTT.

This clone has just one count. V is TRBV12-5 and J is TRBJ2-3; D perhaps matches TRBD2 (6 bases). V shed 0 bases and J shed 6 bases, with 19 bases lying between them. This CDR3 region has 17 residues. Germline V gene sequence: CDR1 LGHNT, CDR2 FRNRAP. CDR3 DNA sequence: TGTGCTAGTGGTTTGGTACTCGGAGGGCCACCCCCCGATACGCAGTATTTT. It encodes CASGLVLGGPPPDTQYF.

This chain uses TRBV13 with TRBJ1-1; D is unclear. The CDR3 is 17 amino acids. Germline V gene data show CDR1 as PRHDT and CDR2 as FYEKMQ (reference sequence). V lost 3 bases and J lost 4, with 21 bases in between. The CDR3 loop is CASSLRRILEESTEAFF. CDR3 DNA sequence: TGTGCCAGCAGCTTGCGGCGGATCCTTGAGGAAAGCACTGAAGCTTTCTTT.

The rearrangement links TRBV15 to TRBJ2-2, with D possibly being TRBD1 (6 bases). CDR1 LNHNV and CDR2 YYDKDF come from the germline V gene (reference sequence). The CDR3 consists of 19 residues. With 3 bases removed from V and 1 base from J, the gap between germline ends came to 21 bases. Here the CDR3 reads CATSRPWIGGRLNTGELFF. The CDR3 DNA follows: TGTGCCACCAGCAGGCCTTGGATAGGGGGTAGATTGAACACCGGGGAGCTGTTTTTT.

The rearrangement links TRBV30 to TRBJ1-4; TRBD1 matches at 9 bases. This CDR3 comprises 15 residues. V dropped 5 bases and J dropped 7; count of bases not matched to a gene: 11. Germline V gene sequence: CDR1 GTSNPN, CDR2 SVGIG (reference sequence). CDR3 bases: TGTGCCTGGGGCCGGGACAGGGTGAGAGGTGAAAAACTGTTTTTT. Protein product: CAWGRDRVRGEKLFF.

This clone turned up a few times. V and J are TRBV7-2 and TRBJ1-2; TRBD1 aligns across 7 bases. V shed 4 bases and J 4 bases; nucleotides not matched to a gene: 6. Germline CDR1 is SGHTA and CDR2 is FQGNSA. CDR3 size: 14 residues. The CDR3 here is CASSYTQGIYGYTF. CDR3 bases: TGTGCCAGCAGCTACACACAGGGGATCTATGGCTACACCTTC.

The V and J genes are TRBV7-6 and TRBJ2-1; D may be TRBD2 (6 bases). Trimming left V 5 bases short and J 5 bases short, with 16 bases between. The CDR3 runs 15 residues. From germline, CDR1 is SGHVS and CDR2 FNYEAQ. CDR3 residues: CASSRLGGVNNEQFF. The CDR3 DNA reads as TGTGCCAGCAGCAGGCTAGGCGGGGTGAACAATGAGCAGTTCTTC.

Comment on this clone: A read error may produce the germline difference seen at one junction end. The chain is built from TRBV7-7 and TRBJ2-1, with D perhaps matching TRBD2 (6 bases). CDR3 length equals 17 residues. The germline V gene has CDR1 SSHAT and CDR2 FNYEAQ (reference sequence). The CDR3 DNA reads TGTGCTAGCAGCCCTTTCACGGCGGGACGCGCCCACAATGAGCAGTTCTTC. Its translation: CASSPFTAGRAHNEQFF.

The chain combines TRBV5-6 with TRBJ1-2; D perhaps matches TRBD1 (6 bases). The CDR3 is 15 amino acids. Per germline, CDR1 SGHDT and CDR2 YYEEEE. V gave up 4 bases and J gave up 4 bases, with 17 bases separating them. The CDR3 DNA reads TGTGCCAGCAGCGACCGGGACATGGAGCTCTATGGCTACACCTTC. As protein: CASSDRDMELYGYTF. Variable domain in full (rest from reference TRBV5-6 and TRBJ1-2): DAGVTQSPTHLIKTRGQQVTLRCSPKSGHDTVSWYQQALGQGPQFIFQYYEEEERQRGNFPDRFSGHQFPNYSSELNVNALLLGDSALYLCASSDRDMELYGYTFGSGTRLTVV.

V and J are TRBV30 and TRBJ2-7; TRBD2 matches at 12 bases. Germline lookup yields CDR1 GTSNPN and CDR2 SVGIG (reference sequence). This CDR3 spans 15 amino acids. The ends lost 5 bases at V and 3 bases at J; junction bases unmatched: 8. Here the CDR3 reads CAWARTSGIHYEQYF. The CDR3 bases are TGTGCCTGGGCGAGGACTAGCGGGATTCACTACGAGCAGTACTTC.

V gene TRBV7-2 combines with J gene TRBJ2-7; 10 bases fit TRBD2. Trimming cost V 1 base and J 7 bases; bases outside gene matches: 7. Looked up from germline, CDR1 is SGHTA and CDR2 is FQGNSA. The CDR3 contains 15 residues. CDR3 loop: CASSLGLAGAGEQYF. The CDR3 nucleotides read TGTGCCAGCAGCTTAGGGCTAGCGGGAGCAGGGGAGCAGTACTTC.

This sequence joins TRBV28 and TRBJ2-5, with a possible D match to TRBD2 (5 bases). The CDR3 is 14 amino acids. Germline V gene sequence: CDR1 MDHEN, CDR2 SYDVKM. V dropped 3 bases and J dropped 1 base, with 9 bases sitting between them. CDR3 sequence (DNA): TGTGCCAGCAGTTTCGGGGTTGCCCAAGAGACCCAGTACTTC. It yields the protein CASSFGVAQETQYF.

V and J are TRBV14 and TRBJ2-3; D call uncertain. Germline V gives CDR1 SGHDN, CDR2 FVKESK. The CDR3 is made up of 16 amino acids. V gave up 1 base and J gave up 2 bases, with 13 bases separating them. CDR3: CASSQGTPYNTDTQYF. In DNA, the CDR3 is TGTGCCAGCAGCCAAGGTACACCGTACAACACAGATACGCAGTATTTT.

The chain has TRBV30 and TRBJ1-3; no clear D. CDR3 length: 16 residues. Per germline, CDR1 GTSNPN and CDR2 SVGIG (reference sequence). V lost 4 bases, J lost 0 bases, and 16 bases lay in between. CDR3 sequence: CAWMGQRLNSGNTIYF. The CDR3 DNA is TGTGCCTGGATGGGCCAGCGGCTCAACTCTGGAAACACCATATATTTT.

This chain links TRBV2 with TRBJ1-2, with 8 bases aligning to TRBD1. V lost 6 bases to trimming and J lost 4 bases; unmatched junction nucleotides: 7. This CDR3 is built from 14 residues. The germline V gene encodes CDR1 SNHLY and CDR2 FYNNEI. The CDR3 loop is CASSPGTGAYGYTF. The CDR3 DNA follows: TGTGCCAGCAGCCCTGGGACAGGAGCCTATGGCTACACCTTC.

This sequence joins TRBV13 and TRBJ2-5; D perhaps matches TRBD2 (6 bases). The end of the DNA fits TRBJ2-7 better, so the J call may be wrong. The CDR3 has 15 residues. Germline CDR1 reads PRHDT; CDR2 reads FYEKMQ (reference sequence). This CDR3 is CASSSHPSGLYEQYF. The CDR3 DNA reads TGTGCCAGCAGCTCCCATCCAAGCGGGTTGTACGAGCAGTACTTC.

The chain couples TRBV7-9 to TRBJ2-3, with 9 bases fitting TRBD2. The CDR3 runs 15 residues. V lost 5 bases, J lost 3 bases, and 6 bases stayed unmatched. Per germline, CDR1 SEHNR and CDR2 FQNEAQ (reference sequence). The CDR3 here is CASSPQAGGTDTQYF. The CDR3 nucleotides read TGTGCCAGCAGCCCTCAAGCGGGGGGTACAGATACGCAGTATTTT.

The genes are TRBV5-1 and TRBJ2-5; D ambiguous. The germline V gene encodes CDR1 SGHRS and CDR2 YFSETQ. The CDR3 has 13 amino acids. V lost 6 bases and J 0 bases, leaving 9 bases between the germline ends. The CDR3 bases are TGCGCCAGCATGAGTAGCTACCAAGAGACCCAGTACTTC. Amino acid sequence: CASMSSYQETQYF.

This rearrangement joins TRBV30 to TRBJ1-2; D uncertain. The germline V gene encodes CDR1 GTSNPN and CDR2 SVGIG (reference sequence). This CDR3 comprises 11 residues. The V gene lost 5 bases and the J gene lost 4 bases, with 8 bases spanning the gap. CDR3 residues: CAWRGLYGYTF. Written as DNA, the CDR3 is TGTGCCTGGCGGGGTCTCTATGGCTACACCTTC.

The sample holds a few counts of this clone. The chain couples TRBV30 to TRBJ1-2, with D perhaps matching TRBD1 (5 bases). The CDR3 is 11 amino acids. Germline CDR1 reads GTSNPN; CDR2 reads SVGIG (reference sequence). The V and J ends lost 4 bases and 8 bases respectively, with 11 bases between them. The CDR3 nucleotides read TGTGCCTGGACGCAGGGCAGAGGCTACACCTTC. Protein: CAWTQGRGYTF.

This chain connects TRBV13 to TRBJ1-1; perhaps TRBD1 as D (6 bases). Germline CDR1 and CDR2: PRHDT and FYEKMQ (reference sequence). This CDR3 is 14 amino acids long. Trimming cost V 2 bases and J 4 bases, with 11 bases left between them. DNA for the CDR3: TGTGCCAGCAGCTTATCCTACAGGGCCACTGAAGCTTTCTTT. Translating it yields CASSLSYRATEAFF.

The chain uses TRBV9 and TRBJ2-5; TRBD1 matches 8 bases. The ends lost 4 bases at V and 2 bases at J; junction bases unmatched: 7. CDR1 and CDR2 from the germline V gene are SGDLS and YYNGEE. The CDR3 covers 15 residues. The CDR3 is CASSLYDRGQETQYF. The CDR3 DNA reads TGTGCCAGCAGCCTTTACGACAGGGGACAAGAGACCCAGTACTTC.

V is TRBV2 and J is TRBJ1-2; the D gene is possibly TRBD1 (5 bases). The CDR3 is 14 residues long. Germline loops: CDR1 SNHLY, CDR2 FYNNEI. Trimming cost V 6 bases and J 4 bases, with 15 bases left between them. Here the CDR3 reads CASSERGMSYGYTF. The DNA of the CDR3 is TGTGCCAGCAGCGAACGGGGGATGAGCTATGGCTACACCTTC.